This T cell receptor beta chain stems from a study of radiotherapy plus CTLA-4 blockade in lung cancer. Profiling relied on immunoSEQ multiplex PCR, and the TCRdb table lists in-frame clones only, not all of them. The sample holds 85,000 to 130,000 clones, about 85% seen once. V was clipped by 6 bases and J by 4 bases, with 11 bases between them. The CDR3 runs 12 residues. Looked up from germline, CDR1 is SQVTM and CDR2 is ANQGSEA. This sample comprised peripheral blood, obtained from a patient treated with radiotherapy plus ipilimumab. The genes are TRBV29-1 and TRBJ2-3; possibly TRBD1 or TRBD2 for D (5 bases each). The origin of this receptor is a human donor with non-small cell lung cancer that progressed on radiotherapy plus ipilimumab. Some clones in this sample may be carry-over from other donors' samples. This CDR3 is CSVEDTSDTQYF. CDR3 sequence (DNA): TGCAGCGTGGAGGACACCTCAGATACGCAGTATTTT.